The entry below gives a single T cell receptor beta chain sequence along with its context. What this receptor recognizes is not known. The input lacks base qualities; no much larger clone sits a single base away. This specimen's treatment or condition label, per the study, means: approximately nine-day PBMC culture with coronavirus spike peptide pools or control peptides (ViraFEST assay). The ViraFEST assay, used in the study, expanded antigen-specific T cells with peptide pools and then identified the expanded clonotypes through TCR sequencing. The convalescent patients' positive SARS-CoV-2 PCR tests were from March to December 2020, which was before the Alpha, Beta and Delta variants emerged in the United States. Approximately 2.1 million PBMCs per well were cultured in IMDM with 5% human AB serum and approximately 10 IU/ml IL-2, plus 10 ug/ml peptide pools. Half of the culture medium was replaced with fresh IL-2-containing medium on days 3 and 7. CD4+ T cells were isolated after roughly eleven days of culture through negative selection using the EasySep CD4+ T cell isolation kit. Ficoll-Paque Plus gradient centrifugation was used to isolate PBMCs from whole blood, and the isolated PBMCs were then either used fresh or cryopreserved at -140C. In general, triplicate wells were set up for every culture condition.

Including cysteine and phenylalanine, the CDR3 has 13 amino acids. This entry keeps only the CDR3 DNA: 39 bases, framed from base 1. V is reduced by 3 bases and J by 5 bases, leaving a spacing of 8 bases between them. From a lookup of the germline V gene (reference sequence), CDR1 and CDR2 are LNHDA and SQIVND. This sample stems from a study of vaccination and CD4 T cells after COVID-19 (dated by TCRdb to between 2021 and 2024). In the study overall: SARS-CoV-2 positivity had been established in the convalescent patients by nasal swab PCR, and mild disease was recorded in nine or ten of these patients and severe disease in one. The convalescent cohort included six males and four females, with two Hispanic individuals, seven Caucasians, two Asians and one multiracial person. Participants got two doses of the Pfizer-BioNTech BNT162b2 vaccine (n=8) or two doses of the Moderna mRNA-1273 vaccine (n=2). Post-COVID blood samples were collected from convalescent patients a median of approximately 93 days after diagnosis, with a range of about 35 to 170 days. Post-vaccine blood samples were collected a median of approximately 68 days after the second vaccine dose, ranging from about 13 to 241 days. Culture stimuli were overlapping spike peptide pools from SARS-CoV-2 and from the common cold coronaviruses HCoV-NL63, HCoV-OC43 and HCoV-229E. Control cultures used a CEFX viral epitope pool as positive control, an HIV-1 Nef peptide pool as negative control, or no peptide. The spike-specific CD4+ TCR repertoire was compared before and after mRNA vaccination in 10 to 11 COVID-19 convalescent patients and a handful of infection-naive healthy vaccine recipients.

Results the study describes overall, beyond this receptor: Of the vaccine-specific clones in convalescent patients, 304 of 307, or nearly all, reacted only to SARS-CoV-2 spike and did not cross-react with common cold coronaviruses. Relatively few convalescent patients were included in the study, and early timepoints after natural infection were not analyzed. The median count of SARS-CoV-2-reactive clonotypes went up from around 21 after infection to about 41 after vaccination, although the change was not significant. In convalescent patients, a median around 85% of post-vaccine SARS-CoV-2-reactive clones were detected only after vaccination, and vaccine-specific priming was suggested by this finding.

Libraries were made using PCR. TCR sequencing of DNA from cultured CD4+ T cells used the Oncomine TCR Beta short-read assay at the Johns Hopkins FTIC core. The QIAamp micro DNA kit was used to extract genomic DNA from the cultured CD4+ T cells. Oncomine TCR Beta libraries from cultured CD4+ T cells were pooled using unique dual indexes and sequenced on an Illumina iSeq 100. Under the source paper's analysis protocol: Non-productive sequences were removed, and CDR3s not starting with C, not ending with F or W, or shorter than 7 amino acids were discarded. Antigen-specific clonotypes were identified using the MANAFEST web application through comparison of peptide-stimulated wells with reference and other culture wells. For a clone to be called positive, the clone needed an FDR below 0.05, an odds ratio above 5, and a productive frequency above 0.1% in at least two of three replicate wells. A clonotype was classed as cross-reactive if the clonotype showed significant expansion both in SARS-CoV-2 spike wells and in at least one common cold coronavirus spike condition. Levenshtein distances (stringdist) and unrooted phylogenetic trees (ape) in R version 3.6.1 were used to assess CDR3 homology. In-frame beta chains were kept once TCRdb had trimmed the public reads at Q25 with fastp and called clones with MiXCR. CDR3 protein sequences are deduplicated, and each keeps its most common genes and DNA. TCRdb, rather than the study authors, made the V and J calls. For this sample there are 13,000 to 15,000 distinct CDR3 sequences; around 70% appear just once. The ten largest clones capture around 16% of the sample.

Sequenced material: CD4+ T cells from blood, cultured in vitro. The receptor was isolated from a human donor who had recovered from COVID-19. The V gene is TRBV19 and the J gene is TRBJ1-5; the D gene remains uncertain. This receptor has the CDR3 CASSIGRDQPQHF. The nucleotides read TGTGCCAGTAGTATCGGCCGGGATCAGCCCCAGCATTTT.